Listed below are T cell receptor beta chains from one sample, sequenced in a study of T cell responses to AZD1222 COVID-19 vaccine. TCRdb's copy holds only in-frame clones and misses some; the assay was immunoSEQ multiplex PCR. The sample holds about 110,000 clones, around 90% seen once. This specimen consisted of peripheral blood, obtained on day 0 of AZD1222 vaccination. These receptors came from an adult in good health. CDR3s include the opening cysteine and the closing phenylalanine or tryptophan. D genes are given only for firm matches. Clone sizes are given selectively: once, few, many, or a class where the clone is expanded.

J	D	size	V	DNA	CDR3
TRBJ1-6	TRBD1	.	TRBV27	TGTGCCAGCAGTTTATCCATGGGACAGGGTCCTCGGGGATCACCCCTCCACTTT	CASSLSMGQGPRGSPLHF
TRBJ2-7	TRBD2	.	TRBV7-2	TGTGCCAGCAGCTTGCACGGGACTATCTACGAGCAGTACTTC	CASSLHGTIYEQYF
TRBJ1-1	TRBD1	.	TRBV6-5	TGTGCCAGCAGGTCGGACAGGGTGAACACTGAAGCTTTCTTT	CASRSDRVNTEAFF
TRBJ1-6	.	few	TRBV7-2	TGTGCCAGCAGCTTAGTGTCGGTTAATTCACCCCTCCACTTT	CASSLVSVNSPLHF
TRBJ1-3	.	.	TRBV6-1	TGTGCCAGCAGTGATGTTGTTTCTGGAAACACCATATATTTT	CASSDVVSGNTIYF
TRBJ2-7	.	.	TRBV2	TGTGCCAGCATCTTTAGGGACGAGCAGTACTTC	CASIFRDEQYF
TRBJ1-4	.	once	TRBV6-5	TGTGCCAGCAGTTACTCTAGGGAAAGGAGCGAAAAACTGTTTTTT	CASSYSRERSEKLFF
TRBJ2-6	.	once	TRBV5-1	TGCGCCAGCAGCTTGGAACCATCTGGGGCCAACGTCCTGACTTTC	CASSLEPSGANVLTF
TRBJ2-7	TRBD1	.	TRBV18	TGTGCCAGCTCCGGAAGACCAGGGGGCCTTATCTACGAGCAGTACTTC	CASSGRPGGLIYEQYF
TRBJ1-1	.	.	TRBV5-3	TGTGCCAGAAGCCCCAGGTGCAGGCGGGCTTTCTTT	CARSPRCRRAFF
TRBJ1-4	.	.	TRBV6-5	TGTGCCAGCAGTTACTTGGGGGCTAATGAAAAACTGTTTTTT	CASSYLGANEKLFF
TRBJ1-6	.	.	TRBV7-2	TGTGCCAGCAGTACCGGAGGATCACCCCTCCACTTT	CASSTGGSPLHF
TRBJ2-3	TRBD1	.	TRBV5-1	TGCGCCAGCAGCTTTGGAAATGGGGGACAGGACACAGATACGCAGTATTTT	CASSFGNGGQDTDTQYF
TRBJ2-2	.	.	TRBV5-6	TGTGCCAGCAGCTTGTTGCAGGTGGTGAACACCGGGGAGCTGTTTTTT	CASSLLQVVNTGELFF
TRBJ1-3	.	.	TRBV19	TGTGCCAGTAGTCAATTCGGCACGAGCTCTGGAAACACCATATATTTT	CASSQFGTSSGNTIYF
TRBJ1-5	.	.	TRBV6-6	TGTGCCAGCAGTTACGACCATAGCAATCAGCCCCAGCATTTT	CASSYDHSNQPQHF
TRBJ1-5	.	.	TRBV6-5	TGTGCCAGCAGTTACTCACGAGGTCAGCCCCAGCATTTT	CASSYSRGQPQHF
TRBJ1-3	.	.	TRBV11-2	TGTGCCAGCAGCTTCCAGGGGACTGGAAACACCATATATTTT	CASSFQGTGNTIYF
TRBJ1-1	.	once	TRBV6-2/TRBV6-3	TGTGCCAGCAACCCGACAGAGAACACTGAAGCTTTCTTT	CASNPTENTEAFF
TRBJ2-7	TRBD1	few	TRBV6-2/TRBV6-3	TGTGCCAGCAGTTCGCCAGGACAGGGAGCCTACGAGCAGTACTTC	CASSSPGQGAYEQYF
TRBJ1-5	.	.	TRBV3-1/TRBV3-2	TGTGCCAGCAGCCAACGTTGGCGGGGCCCAGATCATCAGCCCCAGCATTTT	CASSQRWRGPDHQPQHF